The rows below give T cell receptor beta chains drawn from one sample of a study of graft-versus-host responses after intestinal transplantation. Clones were sequenced by immunoSEQ multiplex PCR, and TCRdb holds only the in-frame ones, with some missing. The data show approximately 78,000 clones, with roughly 84% seen just once and around 8% held by the top ten. The antigens of these receptors remain unknown. Source: unstimulated CD8+ T cells sorted from spleen or lymph node cells, taken before transplant. Receptors originate from a human donor who was the organ donor for an intestinal transplant. CDR3s include the opening cysteine and the closing phenylalanine or tryptophan. D genes are given only for firm matches. Not all rows give a size; the values are once, few, many and, for expanded clones, a class.

j_gene | d_gene | abundance | v_gene | CDR3nt | CDR3aa
TRBJ1-5 | . | . | TRBV9 | TGTGCCAGCAGCCCTAACGGAGGGGGTGGCAATCAGCCCCAGCATTTT | CASSPNGGGGNQPQHF
TRBJ1-4 | . | . | TRBV4-1 | TGCGCCAGCAGCCAAGCCCCAGGGAATGAAAAACTGTTTTTT | CASSQAPGNEKLFF
TRBJ1-1 | . | . | TRBV15 | TGTGCCACCAGCAGAGATCTGGGGGGCGTCACTGAAGCTTTCTTT | CATSRDLGGVTEAFF
TRBJ2-2 | . | . | TRBV11-3 | TGTGCCAGCAGTTTACAGGGTTCCGGCGGGGAGCTGTTTTTT | CASSLQGSGGELFF
TRBJ2-7 | . | . | TRBV27 | TGTGCCAGCAGTCTAACATCAGGGGAGCCGTACTTC | CASSLTSGEPYF
TRBJ2-7 | . | . | TRBV6-6 | TGTGCCAGCAGTTACTCGGCAGGGAATAACGAGCAGTACTTC | CASSYSAGNNEQYF
TRBJ2-3 | TRBD1 | . | TRBV6-1 | TGTGCCAGCAGCGGGGACAGGGAGACAGATACGCAGTATTTT | CASSGDRETDTQYF
TRBJ1-1 | . | large | TRBV19 | TGTGCCAGTAGTATAGATCTCTACAGCTTAGCGAACACTGAAGCTTTCTTT | CASSIDLYSLANTEAFF
TRBJ2-2 | . | . | TRBV28 | TGTGCCAGCAGTTGGAGGTCAGCACGGGGCACCGGGGAGCTGTTTTTT | CASSWRSARGTGELFF
TRBJ1-1 | . | . | TRBV4-1 | TGCGCCAGCAGCCACAACCAGCAAGTCGGCCCTGAAGCTTTCTTT | CASSHNQQVGPEAFF
TRBJ1-5 | . | few | TRBV6-1 | TGTGCCAGCAGTGAGAGATCTGTAAATCAGCCCCAGCATTTT | CASSERSVNQPQHF